Given below is one TCR beta chain in context. The antigen is not known. The sample belongs to a study of CXCR3-negative and CXCR3-positive naive CD8 T cells. Study-wide points: Memory CD8+ cells showed much lower diversity, while both naive subsets were comparably high. For the naive subsets, surface CD5 was similar, and TCR strength was inferred from TRB CDR3 properties. Upon cryopreservation, CXCR3 expression partially decreased, and most assays used fresh PBMCs.

TRB cDNA was prepared as libraries by UMI-labeled 5' RACE. No DNA is given; TCRdb re-called the 5' RACE reads and lists each CDR3 protein once. The sample holds fewer than 80,000 distinct CDR3 sequences. Germline V CDR1 and CDR2: SQVTM, ANQGSEA. CDR3 length: 15 residues. Material for sequencing was naive CXCR3- CD8+ T cells from blood. Subset given: CD45RO-CCR7+CD27+CD95- naive CD8+ T cells lacking CXCR3 (TNR3-). This TCR was sampled from a human donor in good health. Some clones in this sample may be carry-over from other donors' samples. The J gene is TRBJ2-7, the V gene TRBV29-1; TCRdb's D call of TRBD2 is untestable without DNA. The CDR3 loop reads CSVEDLAGGSYEQYF.